The present T cell receptor (beta chain) was sequenced within a study of CD4 T cells in relation to SARS-CoV-2 and coronaviruses. CDR1 and CDR2 from the germline V gene are SGHTA and FQGNSA. The V end lost 5 bases, the J end lost 3 bases, and 10 bases lay between the germline ends. The CDR3 contains 13 residues. CD4+ T cells from unexposed donors were obtained before the COVID-19 pandemic (2011-2018). Here immunoSEQ multiplex PCR was the method, and the copy in TCRdb shows in-frame clones only, minus some. The sample lists approximately 59,000 clones, 87% occurring once. Sequences were obtained from memory CD4+ T cells from PBMCs. This receptor was obtained from a human donor in good health. The rearrangement links TRBV7-2 to TRBJ1-2; D is undetermined. DNA for the CDR3: TGTGCCAGCAGCCGGGCGGATGACTATGGCTACACCTTC. Protein: CASSRADDYGYTF.